These 21 T cell receptor beta chains share one sample of origin, sequenced in a study of response to subunit inactivated influenza vaccine. From the RT-PCR reads, TCRdb called clonotypes with MiXCR, one entry per CDR3 protein. Among around 470,000 distinct CDR3 sequences, less than 7.5% were seen once, and the ten largest hold around 12%. Sequences were derived from PBMCs from blood, sampled 23 months after vaccination. The receptors were gathered from a man aged 50 to 69 who received an inactivated influenza vaccine.

This clonotype was seen ten or more times. V and J are TRBV7-2 and TRBJ2-1, with a possible D match to TRBD2 (6 bases). Germline V gene data show CDR1 as SGHTA and CDR2 as FQGNSA. There are 16 residues in the CDR3. The V end lost 1 base, the J end lost 2 bases, and 12 bases lay between the germline ends. CDR3 sequence reads: CASSLDRDWTYNEQFF. CDR3 nucleotide sequence: TGTGCCAGCAGCTTAGACCGGGACTGGACCTACAATGAGCAGTTCTTC.

The chain recombines TRBV7-9 with TRBJ2-7; tentative D call: TRBD2 (6 bases). Trimming removed 0 bases from V and 2 bases from J, with 11 bases in between. From germline, CDR1 is SEHNR and CDR2 FQNEAQ (reference sequence). The CDR3 contains 15 residues. The CDR3 spells CASSLAEGWTYEQYF. CDR3 nucleotide sequence: TGTGCCAGCAGCTTAGCGGAGGGATGGACCTACGAGCAGTACTTC.

This clonotype occurred a few times. The CDR3, as DNA: TGTGCCAGCAGCGAAGGGACTTTTTGGCAGTTCTTC. Protein: CASSEGTFWQFF. The genes are TRBV11-2 and TRBJ2-1; D may be TRBD2 (6 bases). Germline V lookup: CDR1 SGHAT, CDR2 FQNNGV. The CDR3 is made up of 12 amino acids. V was trimmed by 5 bases and J by 12 bases, leaving 14 bases between them.

DNA for the CDR3: TGTGCCAGCAGACGGGGCCTTAATGAAAAACTGTTTTTT. The encoded protein is CASRRGLNEKLFF. The V gene is TRBV12-3 or TRBV12-4, the J gene TRBJ1-4; D perhaps matches TRBD1 (5 bases). Trimming took 6 bases from V and 4 from J, leaving 9 bases between them. The CDR3 length is 13 residues.

The sample holds a few counts of this clonotype. This rearrangement joins TRBV3-1 to TRBJ1-5; D is perhaps TRBD1 (6 bases). Germline V gene data show CDR1 as LGHDT and CDR2 as YNNKEL (reference sequence). Trimming shortened V by 0 bases and J by 5 bases, and 11 bases separated the two germline ends. The CDR3 covers 15 residues. CDR3 DNA sequence: TGTGCCAGCAGCCAAGATGGGCCAGGGGATCAGCCCCAGCATTTT. Amino acid sequence: CASSQDGPGDQPQHF.

This chain links TRBV6-5 with TRBJ2-7, with 9 bases fitting TRBD2. The CDR3 sequence is 16 residues long. The germline V gene encodes CDR1 MNHEY and CDR2 SVGAGI. Trimming at V came to 2 bases and at J to 0 bases, leaving 5 bases not matched to a gene. The CDR3 loop reads CASSYTRLAVSYEQYF. Written as DNA, the CDR3 is TGTGCCAGCAGTTACACACGACTAGCGGTCTCCTACGAGCAGTACTTC.

In this sample, this clonotype turned up many times. The chain combines TRBV5-1 with TRBJ2-1; 9 positions match TRBD2. The length of the CDR3 is 11 residues. The germline V gene has CDR1 SGHRS and CDR2 YFSETQ. The J segment lost 9 bases and the V segment lost 5 bases, leaving 0 bases of the junction unmatched. The CDR3 region has the DNA TGCGCCAGCAGGCGGGAGGGTGAGCAGTTCTTC. Protein: CASRREGEQFF.

CDR3 bases: TGCGCCAGCAGCTTTGGGCAGGGGGCAACCAAAAACATTCAGTACTTC. It encodes CASSFGQGATKNIQYF. The chain links TRBV5-1 to TRBJ2-4; 8 positions match TRBD1. Germline CDR1 is SGHRS and CDR2 is YFSETQ. The CDR3 loop spans 16 amino acids. V lost 2 bases to trimming and J lost 2 bases; unmatched junction nucleotides: 6.

This sequence joins TRBV5-1 and TRBJ2-5, with D perhaps TRBD2 (5 bases). With 1 base removed from V and 1 base from J, the gap between germline ends came to 11 bases. CDR1 and CDR2 (germline): SGHRS, YFSETQ. The CDR3 loop spans 15 amino acids. The CDR3, as DNA: TGCGCCAGCAGCTTGTGGAGAGCGGTCCAAGAGACCCAGTACTTC. Amino acid sequence: CASSLWRAVQETQYF.

This clonotype was detected only a few times. The chain combines TRBV28 with TRBJ2-7; TRBD1 aligns across 8 bases. CDR3 length: 16 residues. V lost 6 bases and J lost 1; bases outside the gene matches: 11. The germline CDR1 and CDR2 sequences are MDHEN and SYDVKM. CDR3 in DNA: TGTGCCAGCAGATCGCCAAAATGGACAGGGTCCTACGAGCAGTACTTC. Protein product: CASRSPKWTGSYEQYF.

This chain joins TRBV5-5 and TRBJ2-2, with D uncertain. V was cut by 4 bases and J by 3 bases, with 10 bases left in between. The CDR3 runs to 14 residues. Germline V CDR1 and CDR2: SGHKS, YYEKEE (reference sequence). The CDR3 spells CASSPDPDTGELFF. CDR3 sequence (DNA): TGTGCCAGCAGCCCTGACCCGGACACCGGGGAGCTGTTTTTT. Supplemented by reference TRBV5-5 and TRBJ2-2, the full variable domain reads DAGVTQSPTHLIKTRGQQVTLRCSPISGHKSVSWYQQVLGQGPQFIFQYYEKEERGRGNFPDRFSARQFPNYSSELNVNALLLGDSALYLCASSPDPDTGELFFGEGSRLTVL.

V gene TRBV13 combines with J gene TRBJ2-1; TRBD2 is a possible D gene (6 bases). This CDR3 has 15 amino acids. Trimming took 6 bases from V and 4 from J, leaving 16 bases between them. Germline V gene sequence: CDR1 PRHDT, CDR2 FYEKMQ (reference sequence). CDR3 in amino acids: CASRVGTEGYNEQFF. The DNA for the CDR3 is TGTGCCAGCAGGGTCGGGACGGAGGGATACAATGAGCAGTTCTTC.

This clonotype was picked up many times. As DNA, the CDR3 is TGTGCCAGCAGTTTATATCGGACTAGGGGTGAGCAGTTCTTC. Protein: CASSLYRTRGEQFF. The chain links TRBV27 to TRBJ2-1; 7 bases align to TRBD2. The CDR3 is made up of 14 amino acids. V was pared by 1 base and J by 9 bases, with 6 bases of the junction left unmatched. Germline V CDR1 and CDR2: MNHEY, SMNVEV (reference sequence).

The sample holds many counts of this clonotype. This chain links TRBV28 with TRBJ2-5, with a tentative D call TRBD2 (6 bases). The V gene lost 5 bases and the J gene lost 1 base, with 17 bases spanning the gap. Germline V gene sequence: CDR1 MDHEN, CDR2 SYDVKM. The CDR3 is 16 amino acids. The DNA for the CDR3 is TGTGCCAGCAGTCCCCAGGGTAGCGGCATCCAAGAGACCCAGTACTTC. It translates to CASSPQGSGIQETQYF.

This clonotype was found a few times. This chain uses TRBV20-1 with TRBJ1-2; 7 bases line up with TRBD1. The length of the CDR3 is 13 residues. Germline CDR1 is DFQATT and CDR2 is SNEGSKA (reference sequence). Losses at the gene ends were 2 bases for V and 7 bases for J; bases not matched to a gene: 7. The CDR3 DNA sequence: TGCAGTGCTAGAAATACAGGGGCGGGTGGCTACACCTTC. It yields the protein CSARNTGAGGYTF.

The chain joins TRBV10-2 to TRBJ1-2; D is unclear. Germline assignment: CDR1 WSHSY and CDR2 SAAADI. The CDR3 totals 15 residues. Between the trimmed V and J ends, which lost 8 bases and 0 bases, there was a span of 16 bases. CDR3 loop: CASSRSIPANYGYTF. For the CDR3, the DNA is TGCGCCAGCTCCCGATCTATACCAGCTAACTATGGCTACACCTTC.

This clonotype was seen repeatedly, ten times or more. The chain joins TRBV28 to TRBJ1-2; possibly TRBD1 for D (6 bases). The germline gives CDR1 MDHEN, CDR2 SYDVKM. Deletions cut 2 bases from V and 7 bases from J, with 14 bases between. The CDR3 has 14 residues. In DNA form, the CDR3 reads TGTGCCAGCAGTTTACCCTCGGTGGGGGCTGGCTACACCTTC. Amino acid sequence: CASSLPSVGAGYTF.

A note on this clonotype: One end of the junction is discordant with germline, which a read error may explain. V and J are TRBV12-3 or TRBV12-4 and TRBJ2-1, with 12 positions matching TRBD2. CDR3 length: 19 amino acids. CDR3 amino acids: CASCLSPSGGAIGSNEQFF. DNA of the CDR3: TGTGCCAGCTGTTTGTCTCCTAGCGGGGGGGCAATAGGAAGCAATGAGCAGTTCTTC.

This clonotype appeared a few times. The chain has TRBV4-1 and TRBJ2-5; 7 bases are a match to TRBD1. Germline V CDR1 and CDR2: MGHRA, YSYEKL. The V and J ends lost 2 bases and 5 bases, in that order; junction bases with no gene match: 2. The CDR3 sequence is 13 residues long. CDR3: CASSQLRGETQYF. The CDR3 DNA reads as TGCGCCAGCAGCCAACTCAGGGGGGAGACCCAGTACTTC.

This clonotype was picked up a small number of times. The chain couples TRBV5-1 to TRBJ2-7; the match to TRBD1 covers 9 bases. CDR1 and CDR2 from the germline V gene are SGHRS and YFSETQ. The J segment lost 5 bases and the V segment lost 4 bases, leaving 10 bases of the junction unmatched. The CDR3 has 15 residues. The CDR3 spells CASSVSGTGPHEQYF. DNA for the CDR3: TGCGCCAGCAGCGTGTCCGGGACAGGGCCTCACGAGCAGTACTTC.

V is TRBV12-3 or TRBV12-4 and J is TRBJ1-6, with a tentative D call TRBD1 (5 bases). This CDR3 spans 13 amino acids. The V gene lost 4 bases and the J gene lost 7 bases, with 8 bases spanning the gap. The CDR3 spells CASSSRTNSPLHF. The CDR3 DNA reads as TGTGCCAGCAGTTCACGGACAAATTCACCCCTCCACTTT.